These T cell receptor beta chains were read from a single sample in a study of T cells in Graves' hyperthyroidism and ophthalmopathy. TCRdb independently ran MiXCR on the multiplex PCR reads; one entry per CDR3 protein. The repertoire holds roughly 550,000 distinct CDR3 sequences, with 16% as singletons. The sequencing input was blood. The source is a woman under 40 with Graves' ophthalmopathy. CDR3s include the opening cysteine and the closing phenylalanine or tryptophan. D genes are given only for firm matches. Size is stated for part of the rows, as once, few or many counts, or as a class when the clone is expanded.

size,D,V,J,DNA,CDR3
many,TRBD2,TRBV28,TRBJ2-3,TGTGCCAGCAGTGCTAGCGGGAGGACTAGCACAGATACGCAGTATTTT,CASSASGRTSTDTQYF
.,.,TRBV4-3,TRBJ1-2,TGCGCCAGCAGCCAAGATAATCACTATGGCTACACCTTC,CASSQDNHYGYTF
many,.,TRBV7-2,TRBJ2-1,TGTGCCAGCAGCTTAGCGCATAAGGATGAGCAGTTCTTC,CASSLAHKDEQFF
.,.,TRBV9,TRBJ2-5,TGTGCCAGCAGCGTAGGGGCAGGACACCAAGAGACCCAGTACTTC,CASSVGAGHQETQYF
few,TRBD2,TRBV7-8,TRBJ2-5,TGTGCCAGCCTGACCGGCCCGGGGGGAGAGGAGACCCAGTACTTC,CASLTGPGGEETQYF
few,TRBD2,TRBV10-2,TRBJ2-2,TGCGCCAGCAGTGATATTAGCGGGAGCAGAACCGGGGAGCTGTTTTTT,CASSDISGSRTGELFF
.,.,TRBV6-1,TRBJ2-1,TGTGCCAGCAGTGAAGACGAGAGGTATGAGCAGTTCTTC,CASSEDERYEQFF
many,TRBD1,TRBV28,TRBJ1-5,TGTGCCAGCAGTTTCATCGGGGCAGGGGGCTTCGTTCAGCCCCAGCATTTT,CASSFIGAGGFVQPQHF
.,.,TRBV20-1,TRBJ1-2,TGCAGTGCTAGAGATTACAGGGACTATGGCTACACCTTC,CSARDYRDYGYTF
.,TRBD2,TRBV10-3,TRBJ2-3,TGTGCCACCGGGACTAGCGGTACAGATACGCAGTATTTT,CATGTSGTDTQYF
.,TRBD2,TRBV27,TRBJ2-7,TGTGCCAGCAGTTCCCTGGGACTAGCTGACGAGCAGTACTTC,CASSSLGLADEQYF
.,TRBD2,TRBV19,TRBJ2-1,TGTGCCAGTAGTATAGGGAGCGGGACGTACAATGAGCAGTTCTTC,CASSIGSGTYNEQFF
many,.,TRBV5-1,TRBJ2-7,TGCGCCAGCAGTTCGGACTCCCCGAGGGACGAGCAGTACTTC,CASSSDSPRDEQYF
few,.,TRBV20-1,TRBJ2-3,TGCAGTGCCTCCCCCCCCCAGGGTGCTAGCACAGATACGCAGTATTTT,CSASPPQGASTDTQYF
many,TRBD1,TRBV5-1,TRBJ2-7,TGCGCCAGCAGCTTGCTGTCGGGACAGGGAGGCTACGAGCAGTACTTC,CASSLLSGQGGYEQYF
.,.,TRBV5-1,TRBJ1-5,TGCGCCAGCAGTGGGGTCCCCACAGATACGCAGCATTTT,CASSGVPTDTQHF
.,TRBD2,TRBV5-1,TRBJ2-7,TGCGCCAGCAGCTTGGCTGCGGGAGGGCCTTCCTACGAGCAGTACTTC,CASSLAAGGPSYEQYF
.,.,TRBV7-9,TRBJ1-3,TGTGCCAGCAGCGACAGTGGCTCTGGAAACACCATATATTTT,CASSDSGSGNTIYF